This record looks at one TCR beta chain sequence and its context. This specimen comes from a study of technical replicates of blood from a few donors. Sequenced by immunoSEQ multiplex PCR; TCRdb stores in-frame clones only, minus some. Here the sample spans 60,000 to 80,000 clones, approximately 90% being singletons. The V end was cut by 6 bases, the J end by 3 bases, with 13 bases between. The length of the CDR3 is 14 residues. Germline V lookup: CDR1 MNHEY, CDR2 SVGAGI. This rearrangement joins TRBV6-5 to TRBJ2-3; D might be TRBD1 (6 bases). Sequencing was performed on PBMCs. This TCR was sampled from a human donor in good health. Some clones in this sample may be carry-over from other donors' samples. In DNA, the CDR3 is TGTGCCAGCAGACCCGACAGGTTGACAGATACGCAGTATTTT. Translating gives CASRPDRLTDTQYF.